The subject of this entry is one TCR beta chain. Its cognate antigen has yet to be identified. Base qualities were left out, and no much larger clone turns up one base away. The sample belongs to a study of shared clonotypes between healthy human individuals (dated by TCRdb to the early 2020s). General notes on the study: Three men and a couple of women, aged 18 to 49 years, made up the cohort. For each donor, three plates each were used for CD4 naive and CD4 memory, two plates were used for CD8 naive, and one plate was used for CD8 memory. Each donor's leukapheresis produced roughly between roughly 0.85 and 9.5 billion PBMCs. Libraries were prepared and TCR repertoires were sequenced by different laboratories using diverse techniques, in order to increase sequencing depth and limit assay-specific biases. To estimate repertoire size and how much clonotypes are shared between individuals, the study performed deep sequencing of blood TCR repertoires from five healthy adults. What the research found in general, with its limitations: Sampling was limited to blood, and TCR repertoires in tissue likely differ from TCR repertoires in blood. Compared with non-shared clonotypes, the clonotypes found in all four sorted-subset donors had higher generation probabilities. Sharing across a few donors was observed for roughly 5.4% of naive CD4, 3.5% of naive CD8, around 2.5% of memory CD4, and about 0.4% of memory CD8 clonotypes. Pairwise subsampling led to the expectation that sequencing depth would affect the degree of clonotype sharing among donors. The genetic and exposure-history diversity represented was limited by the small number of donors. Larger estimated clonotype richness was generally found for naive subsets than for memory subsets. Rarefaction of sorted-subset datasets indicated incomplete sequencing despite the large sequencing depth.

Using the deep immunoSEQ assay, TCR CDR3 regions were amplified from genomic DNA by multiplex PCR. Genomic DNA extracted from each cell subset was distributed evenly over all wells of several immunoSEQ 96-well plates, and each plate served as one replicate. For sorted subsets, around 200 ng genomic DNA, equal to about 30,000 T cell genomes, was loaded into each replicate PCR. The purified libraries were quantified using a Qubit 3.0 fluorometer, sized with a Bioanalyzer 2100, and then quantified again using the KAPA Library Quantification kit. Every immunoSEQ 96-well plate was sequenced on a separate single-read 150-cycle Illumina NextSeq 550 flow cell. Regarding the original processing steps: Because only junctional sequences without quality scores were contained in the immunoSEQ output, filtering matching that applied to full-length reads could not be performed. To assign V/J genes and CDR3, sequences were annotated against IMGT germline references using PyIR, a Python wrapper for IgBLAST v1.9. Reads were filtered out if the reads had weak V/J assignments (E-value above 1e-6), no CDR3, stop codons, out-of-frame junctions, or ambiguous translated residues. A V3J clonotype was defined by an identical inferred V gene, J gene, and CDR3 amino acid sequence. The percentage overlap between two repertoires was calculated by dividing the number of shared unique clonotypes by the size of the smaller repertoire. Richness of each repertoire was evaluated using RTK rarefaction, the Chao1 estimator, and Recon v2.1 estimates of unobserved clonotypes. Generation probabilities were computed with OLGA for all TCRbeta clonotypes obtained by the gDNA method from several donors. In TCRdb, the immuneACCESS table is reduced to in-frame sequences with V and J assigned. These tables do not hold every clone; where another copy was compared, an unresolved V gene accounts for under half, and the others remain unexplained. V and J calls and clone size are as listed in that table; D and trimming were resolved from the DNA. The sample table records about 690,000 clones; roughly 88% of these occur just once. Of the sample, about 33% is held by the ten largest clones.

Donors were healthy HIV-negative adults with no recently reported acute infections or vaccinations. Every donor was a Caucasian adult living in Nashville, Tennessee, USA. CD8 memory samples combined magnetically selected CD45RO+ cells with CCR7-negative CD45RA+ effector memory (TemRA) cells. Blood was obtained by leukapheresis, after which PBMCs were separated by Ficoll-Histopaque density gradient centrifugation and cryopreserved in liquid nitrogen vapor phase. Analytical flow cytometry was used to check the purity and quantity of each magnetically sorted T cell population. From each sorted fraction, genomic DNA was isolated and quantified by UV absorbance on a Nanodrop 2000c. Sample: memory CD8+ T cells from PBMCs. Read against the paper, the sample's cell subset or site label means: CD45RO+ cells pooled with CCR7-negative TemRA cells. The TCR was taken from a man between 18 and 35 years old in good health. Some clones in this sample may be carry-over from other donors' samples.

The CDR3 here reads CASSPGPRGTSIYNEQFF. The DNA reads as follows: TGTGCCAGCAGTCCGGGCCCCCGGGGGACTAGCATCTACAATGAGCAGTTCTTC. The V and J segments used are TRBV27 and TRBJ2-1; 9 bases in the middle match TRBD2. Measured from the cysteine to the phenylalanine, the CDR3 is 18 residues long. Only CDR3 DNA is held: 54 bases, read in frame from base 1. V and J are trimmed by 5 bases and 3 bases, and the gene matches miss 14 bases of the junction. Taken from the germline V gene (reference sequence), the CDR1 and CDR2 loops are MNHEY and SMNVEV.